This T cell receptor beta chain came from a study of beta chain features in type 1 diabetes. Looking at the study overall: Similarity in age, gender and cell yields was seen between patients and healthy donors. Findings and limits, study-wide: Patients with type 1 diabetes showed fewer VDJ junction insertions and more deletions. Patients with Type 1 diabetes showed moderately but significantly shorter TCRB CDR3s in all four CD4+ subsets.

The germline V gene has CDR1 SGHRS and CDR2 YFSETQ. V lost 4 bases and J lost 2, with 12 bases in between. The CDR3 extends over 14 amino acids. Expressed TCRB transcripts were sequenced after all isolated RNA was converted to cDNA. The protocol was immunoSEQ multiplex PCR, while the TCRdb copy is restricted to in-frame clones and leaves out a portion. The profile shows around 250,000 clones, about 13% of them singletons. As concerns this clone: Its target is not known.

Naive, central memory, regulatory and stem cell-like memory cells within the CD4+ compartment were sorted using CD45RO/CCR7/CD25/CD127/CD95/CD27. Material: naive CD4+ T cells from blood. This clonotype was obtained from a man aged 25 to 40 with type 1 diabetes. The J gene is TRBJ2-5, the V gene TRBV5-1; tentative D call: TRBD1 (6 bases). CDR3 coding DNA: TGCGCCAGCAGCCAAACGGACAGTCAAGAGACCCAGTACTTC. Translating it yields CASSQTDSQETQYF.